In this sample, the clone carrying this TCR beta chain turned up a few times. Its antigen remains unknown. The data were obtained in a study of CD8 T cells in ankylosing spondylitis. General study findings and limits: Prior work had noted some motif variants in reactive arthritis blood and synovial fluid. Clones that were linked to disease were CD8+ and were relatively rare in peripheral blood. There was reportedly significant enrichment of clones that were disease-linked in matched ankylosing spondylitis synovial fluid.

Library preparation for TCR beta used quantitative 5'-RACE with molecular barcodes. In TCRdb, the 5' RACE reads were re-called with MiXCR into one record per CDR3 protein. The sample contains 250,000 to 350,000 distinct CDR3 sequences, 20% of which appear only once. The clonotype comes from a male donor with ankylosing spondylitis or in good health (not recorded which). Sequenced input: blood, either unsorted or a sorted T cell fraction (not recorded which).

The CDR3 loop is CASSYSTHRGRDTEAFF. CDR3 DNA: TGTGCCAGCAGTTACTCGACTCACAGGGGGCGAGACACTGAAGCTTTCTTT. The gene calls are TRBV6-5 and TRBJ1-1; TRBD1 aligns across 9 bases. CDR1 and CDR2 from the germline V gene are MNHEY and SVGAGI. This CDR3 has 17 amino acids. The V segment lost 0 bases and the J segment 3 bases; nucleotides outside the gene matches: 8.